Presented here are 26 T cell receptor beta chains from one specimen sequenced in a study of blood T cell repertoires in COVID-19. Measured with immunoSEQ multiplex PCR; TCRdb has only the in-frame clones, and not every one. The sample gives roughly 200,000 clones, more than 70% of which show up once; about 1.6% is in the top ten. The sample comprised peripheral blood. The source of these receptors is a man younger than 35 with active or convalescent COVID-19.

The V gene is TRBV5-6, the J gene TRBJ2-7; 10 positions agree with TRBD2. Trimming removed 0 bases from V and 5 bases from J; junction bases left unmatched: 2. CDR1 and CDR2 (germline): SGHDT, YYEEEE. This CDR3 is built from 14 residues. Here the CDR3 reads CASSLGLAGDEQYF. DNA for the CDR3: TGTGCCAGCAGCTTGGGTCTAGCGGGAGACGAGCAGTACTTC.

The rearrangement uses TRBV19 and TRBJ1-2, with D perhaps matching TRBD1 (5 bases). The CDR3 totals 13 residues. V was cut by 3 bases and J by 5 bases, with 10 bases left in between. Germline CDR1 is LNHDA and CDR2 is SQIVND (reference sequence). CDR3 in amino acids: CASSMRQRYGYTF. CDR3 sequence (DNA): TGTGCCAGTAGTATGAGACAGCGTTATGGCTACACCTTC.

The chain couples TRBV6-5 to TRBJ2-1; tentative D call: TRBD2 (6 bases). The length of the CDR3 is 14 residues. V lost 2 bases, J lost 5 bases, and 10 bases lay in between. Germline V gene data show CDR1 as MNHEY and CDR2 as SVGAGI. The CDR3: CASSYVGGDNEQFF. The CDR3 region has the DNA TGTGCCAGCAGTTACGTGGGAGGCGACAATGAGCAGTTCTTC.

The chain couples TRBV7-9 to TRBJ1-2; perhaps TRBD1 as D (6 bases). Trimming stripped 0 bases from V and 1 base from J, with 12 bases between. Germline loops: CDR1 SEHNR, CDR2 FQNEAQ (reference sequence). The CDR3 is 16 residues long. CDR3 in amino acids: CASSLAVGQRNYGYTF. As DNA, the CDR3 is TGTGCCAGCAGCTTAGCGGTAGGACAGCGTAACTATGGCTACACCTTC.

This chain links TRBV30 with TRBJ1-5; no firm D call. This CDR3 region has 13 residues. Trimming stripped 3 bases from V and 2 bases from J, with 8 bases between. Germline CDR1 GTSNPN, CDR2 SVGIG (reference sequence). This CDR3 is CAWRKSGNQPQHF. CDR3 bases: TGTGCCTGGAGAAAGTCAGGCAATCAGCCCCAGCATTTT. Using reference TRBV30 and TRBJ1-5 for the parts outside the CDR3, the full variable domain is SQTIHQWPATLVQPVGSPLSLECTVEGTSNPNLYWYRQAAGRGLQLLFYSVGIGQISSEVPQNLSASRPQDRQFILSSKKLLLSDSGFYLCAWRKSGNQPQHFGDGTRLSIL.

The CDR3 nucleotides are TGCGCCAGCAGCTTGCACGCGGACACTGAAGCTTTCTTT. Its translation: CASSLHADTEAFF. The V and J genes are TRBV5-1 and TRBJ1-1; D not certain. This CDR3 has 13 residues. V lost 1 base and J 3 bases, leaving 7 bases between the germline ends. Germline V gene data show CDR1 as SGHRS and CDR2 as YFSETQ.

CDR3 in DNA: TGTGCCACCAGTGATACCCGGACTAGCGGCACCGGGGAGCTGTTTTTT. It yields the protein CATSDTRTSGTGELFF. The chain couples TRBV24-1 to TRBJ2-2; 10 bases line up with TRBD2. There are 16 residues in the CDR3. The V segment lost 3 bases and the J segment 4 bases; nucleotides outside the gene matches: 4. The germline V gene encodes CDR1 KGHDR and CDR2 SFDVKD.

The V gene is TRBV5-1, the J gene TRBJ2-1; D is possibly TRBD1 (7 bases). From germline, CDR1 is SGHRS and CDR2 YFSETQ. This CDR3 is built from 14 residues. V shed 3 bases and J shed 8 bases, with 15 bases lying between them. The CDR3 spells CASSSGGQSDEQFF. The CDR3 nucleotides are TGCGCCAGCAGCTCCGGGGGACAGTCTGATGAGCAGTTCTTC.

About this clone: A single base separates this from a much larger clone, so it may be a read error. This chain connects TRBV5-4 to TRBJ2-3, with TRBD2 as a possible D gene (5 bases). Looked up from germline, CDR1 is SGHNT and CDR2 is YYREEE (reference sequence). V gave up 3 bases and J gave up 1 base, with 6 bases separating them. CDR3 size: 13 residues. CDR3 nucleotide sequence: TGTGCCAGCAGCTCCGGGGGCACAGATACGCAGTATTTT. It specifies CASSSGGTDTQYF.

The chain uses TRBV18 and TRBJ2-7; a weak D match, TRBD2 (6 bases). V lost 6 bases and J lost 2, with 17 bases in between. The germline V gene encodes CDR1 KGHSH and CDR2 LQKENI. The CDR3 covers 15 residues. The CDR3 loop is CASSPVGGPTYEQYF. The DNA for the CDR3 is TGTGCCAGCTCCCCAGTCGGGGGACCCACCTACGAGCAGTACTTC.

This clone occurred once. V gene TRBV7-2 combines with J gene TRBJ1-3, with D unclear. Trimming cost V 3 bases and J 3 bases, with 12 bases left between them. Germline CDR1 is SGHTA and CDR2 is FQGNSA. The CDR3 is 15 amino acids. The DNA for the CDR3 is TGTGCCAGCAGCTTCGTGGAAGCGTATGGAAACACCATATATTTT. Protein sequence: CASSFVEAYGNTIYF.

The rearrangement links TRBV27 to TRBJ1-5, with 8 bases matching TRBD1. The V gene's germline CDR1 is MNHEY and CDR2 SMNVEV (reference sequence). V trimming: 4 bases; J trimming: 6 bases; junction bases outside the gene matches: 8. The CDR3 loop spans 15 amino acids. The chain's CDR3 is CASSSQGQAFQPQHF. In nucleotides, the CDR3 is TGTGCCAGCAGTTCACAGGGACAGGCCTTTCAGCCCCAGCATTTT.

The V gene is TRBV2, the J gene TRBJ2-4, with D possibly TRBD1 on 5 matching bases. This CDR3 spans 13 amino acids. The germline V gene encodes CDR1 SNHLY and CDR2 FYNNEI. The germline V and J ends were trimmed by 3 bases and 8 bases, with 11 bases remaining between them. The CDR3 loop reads CASSDPGSDIQYF. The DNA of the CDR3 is TGTGCCAGCAGTGATCCAGGGTCCGACATTCAGTACTTC.

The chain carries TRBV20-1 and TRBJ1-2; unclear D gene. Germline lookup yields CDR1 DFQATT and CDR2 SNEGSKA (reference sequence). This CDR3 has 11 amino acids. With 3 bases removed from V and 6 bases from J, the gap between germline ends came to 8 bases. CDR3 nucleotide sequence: TGCAGTGCTAGCGGTATACATGGCTACACCTTC. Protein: CSASGIHGYTF.

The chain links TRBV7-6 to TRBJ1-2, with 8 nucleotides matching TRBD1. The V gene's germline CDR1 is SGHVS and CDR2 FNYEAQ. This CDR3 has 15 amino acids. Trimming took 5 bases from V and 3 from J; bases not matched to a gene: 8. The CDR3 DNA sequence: TGTGCCAGCAGCCCAGGGGCAGGGGGCCACTATGGCTACACCTTC. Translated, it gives CASSPGAGGHYGYTF.

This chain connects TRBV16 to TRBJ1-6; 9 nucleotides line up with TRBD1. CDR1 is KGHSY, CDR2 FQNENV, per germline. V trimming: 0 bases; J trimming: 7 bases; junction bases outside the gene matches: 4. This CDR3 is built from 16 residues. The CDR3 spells CASSQSLGQGNSPLHF. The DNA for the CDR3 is TGTGCCAGCAGCCAATCGTTGGGACAGGGCAATTCACCCCTCCACTTT.

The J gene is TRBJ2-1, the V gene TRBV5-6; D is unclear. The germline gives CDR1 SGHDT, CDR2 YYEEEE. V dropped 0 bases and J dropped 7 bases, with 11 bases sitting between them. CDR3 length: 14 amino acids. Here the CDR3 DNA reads TGTGCCAGCAGCTTGGGGGCGACACGAAATGAGCAGTTCTTC. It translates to CASSLGATRNEQFF.

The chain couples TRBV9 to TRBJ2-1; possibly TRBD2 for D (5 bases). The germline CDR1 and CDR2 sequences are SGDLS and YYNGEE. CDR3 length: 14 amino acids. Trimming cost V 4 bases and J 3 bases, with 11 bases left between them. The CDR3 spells CASSSGEGYNEQFF. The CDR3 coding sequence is TGTGCCAGCAGCTCTGGAGAGGGCTACAATGAGCAGTTCTTC.

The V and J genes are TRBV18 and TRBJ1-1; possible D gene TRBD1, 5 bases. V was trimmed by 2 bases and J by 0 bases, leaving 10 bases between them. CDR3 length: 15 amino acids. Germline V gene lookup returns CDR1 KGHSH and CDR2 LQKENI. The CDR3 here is CASSPYKGMNTEAFF. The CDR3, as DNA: TGTGCCAGCTCACCATATAAGGGGATGAACACTGAAGCTTTCTTT.

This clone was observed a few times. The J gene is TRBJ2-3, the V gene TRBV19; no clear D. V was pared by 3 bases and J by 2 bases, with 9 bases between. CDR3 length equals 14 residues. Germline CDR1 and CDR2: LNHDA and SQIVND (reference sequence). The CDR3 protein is CASSIGQVTDTQYF. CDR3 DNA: TGTGCCAGTAGTATTGGGCAGGTCACAGATACGCAGTATTTT.

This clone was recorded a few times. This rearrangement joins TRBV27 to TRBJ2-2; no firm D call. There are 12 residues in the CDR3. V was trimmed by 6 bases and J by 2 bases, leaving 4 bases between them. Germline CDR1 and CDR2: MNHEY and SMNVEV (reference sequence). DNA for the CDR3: TGTGCCAGCAGCAAAAACACCGGGGAGCTGTTTTTT. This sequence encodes CASSKNTGELFF.

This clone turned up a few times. The CDR3 loop is CASSVGQHGETQYF. Written as DNA, the CDR3 is TGTGCCAGCAGTGTGGGACAGCACGGGGAGACCCAGTACTTC. The rearrangement joins TRBV27 to TRBJ2-5, with 7 bases lining up with TRBD1. This CDR3 contains 14 residues. Unmatched junction bases numbered 8, after V lost 5 bases and J lost 5 bases. Germline-derived CDR1 and CDR2 are MNHEY and SMNVEV (reference sequence).

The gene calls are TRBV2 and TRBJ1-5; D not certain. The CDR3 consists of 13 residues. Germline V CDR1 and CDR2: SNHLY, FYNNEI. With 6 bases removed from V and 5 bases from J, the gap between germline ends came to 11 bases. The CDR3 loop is CASSVQEDQPQHF. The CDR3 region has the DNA TGTGCCAGCAGCGTTCAAGAGGATCAGCCCCAGCATTTT.

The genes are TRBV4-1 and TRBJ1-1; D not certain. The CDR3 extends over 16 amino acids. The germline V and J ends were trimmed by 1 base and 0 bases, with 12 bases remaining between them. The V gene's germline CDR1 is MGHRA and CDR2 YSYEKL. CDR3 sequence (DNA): TGCGCCAGCAGCCAAGTGTTCCAGGATATGAACACTGAAGCTTTCTTT. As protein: CASSQVFQDMNTEAFF.

The CDR3 sequence is CASRVTGSGANVLTF. The DNA for the CDR3 is TGTGCCAGTAGGGTGACAGGGTCTGGGGCCAACGTCCTGACTTTC. The genes are TRBV19 and TRBJ2-6; 7 bases match TRBD1. V was pared by 6 bases and J by 1 base, with 3 bases of the junction left unmatched. The CDR3 has 15 residues. The V gene's germline CDR1 is LNHDA and CDR2 SQIVND (reference sequence). Based on the CDR3 plus reference TRBV19 and TRBJ2-6, the full variable domain is DGGITQSPKYLFRKEGQNVTLSCEQNLNHDAMYWYRQDPGQGLRLIYYSQIVNDFQKGDIAEGYSVSREKKESFPLTVTSAQKNPTAFYLCASRVTGSGANVLTFGAGSRLTVL.

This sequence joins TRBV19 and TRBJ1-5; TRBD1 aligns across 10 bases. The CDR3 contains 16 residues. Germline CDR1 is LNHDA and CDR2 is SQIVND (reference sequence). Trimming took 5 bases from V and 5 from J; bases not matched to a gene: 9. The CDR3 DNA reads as TGTGCCAGTAGTCCAAGAGGGACAGGGGCCCATCAGCCCCAGCATTTT. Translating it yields CASSPRGTGAHQPQHF.